This T cell receptor beta chain appears in the sequencing data of a study of PD-L1 blockade in urothelial cancer. Looking at the study overall: Patients with male sex and bladder-origin urothelial cancer accounted for most of the 29 enrolled. The study recovered a median of roughly 150,000 T cells per blood sample.

Time point in this sample: pretreatment peripheral blood. Between 1 and 8 samples, pretreatment and on-treatment, were given by each patient. From germline, CDR1 is MNHNS and CDR2 SASEGT. Trimming removed 2 bases from V and 6 bases from J, with 10 bases in between. This CDR3 comprises 13 residues. Assay: immunoSEQ multiplex PCR; the TCRdb copy retains only in-frame clones and omits some. Here the sample spans approximately 67,000 clones, around 86% being singletons. This rearrangement joins TRBV6-1 to TRBJ1-1, with a possible D match to TRBD1 (6 bases). This sample comprised PBMCs, obtained around atezolizumab (anti-PD-L1) treatment. The TCR sequence derives from a man aged 60 to 75 with urothelial cancer. The CDR3, as DNA: TGTGCCAGCAGTGAAACAGGGAAGGCTGAAGCTTTCTTT. It encodes CASSETGKAEAFF.